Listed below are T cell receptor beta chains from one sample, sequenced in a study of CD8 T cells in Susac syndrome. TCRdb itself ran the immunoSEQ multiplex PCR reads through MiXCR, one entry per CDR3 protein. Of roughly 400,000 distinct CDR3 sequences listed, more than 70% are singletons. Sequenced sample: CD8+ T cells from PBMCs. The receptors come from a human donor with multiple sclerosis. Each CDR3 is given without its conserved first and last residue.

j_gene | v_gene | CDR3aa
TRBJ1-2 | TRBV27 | ASSLLGGPYGYT
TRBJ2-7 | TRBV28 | ASSFNWGYEQY
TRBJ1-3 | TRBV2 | ASTSSGNTIY
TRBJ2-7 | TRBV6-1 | ASSDVAGGGYEQY
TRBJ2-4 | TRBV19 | ASSILAGAPRGKNIQY
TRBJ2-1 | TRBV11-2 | ASSPGGQPGDEQF
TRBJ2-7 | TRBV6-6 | ASSPGGPNIPYEQY
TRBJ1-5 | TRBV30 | AWGQGIGNQPQH
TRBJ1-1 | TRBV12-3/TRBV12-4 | ASSLVNTKAF
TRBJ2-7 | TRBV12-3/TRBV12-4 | ASSFDDDLSREQY
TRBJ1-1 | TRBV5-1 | ASSTGTGTWDREAF
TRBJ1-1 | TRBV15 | ATSRAPRDPSSYTIWDTEAF
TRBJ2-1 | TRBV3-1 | ASSCPRGGGGYNEQF
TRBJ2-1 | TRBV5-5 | ASSLFALPTGNEQF
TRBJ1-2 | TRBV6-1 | ASTGRNYGYT
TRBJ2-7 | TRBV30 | AWSVSRVGEQY
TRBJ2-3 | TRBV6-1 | ASWTLVTDTQY
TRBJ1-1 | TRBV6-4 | ASSDSSEGATEAF
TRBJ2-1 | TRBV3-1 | ASRHTRGAYNSDEQF
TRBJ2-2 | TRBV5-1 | ASSFQWIEVENTGELF
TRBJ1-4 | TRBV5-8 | ASSFGQSNEKLF
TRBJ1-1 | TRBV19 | ASKSSPGAVEAF
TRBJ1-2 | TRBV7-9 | ASSLEGLDGYT
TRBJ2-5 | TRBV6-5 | ASSYRDPQETQY
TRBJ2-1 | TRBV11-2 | ASSLLAGAYNEQF
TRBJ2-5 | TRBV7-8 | ASSRSGVETQY
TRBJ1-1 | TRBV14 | ASSQDHLWAERDTEAF
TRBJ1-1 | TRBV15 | ATSRVFTEAF
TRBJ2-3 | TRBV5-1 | ASSLGTTNTDTQY
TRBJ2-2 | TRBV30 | AWDTENTGELF
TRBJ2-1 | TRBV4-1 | ASSRTPGTSGTNEQF
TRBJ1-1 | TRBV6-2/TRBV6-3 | ASSQDGLEDTEAF
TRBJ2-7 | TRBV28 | ASTTSVAPNEQY
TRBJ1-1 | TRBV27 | ASSLMAGAFTEAF
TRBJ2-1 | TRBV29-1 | SGGGSEEV
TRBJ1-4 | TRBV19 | AAGVGAATNEKLF
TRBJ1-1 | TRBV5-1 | ASSEGQPRGPNTEAF
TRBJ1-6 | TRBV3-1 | ASSQGGQDYNSPLH
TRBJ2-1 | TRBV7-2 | ASSGDWVNREEQF
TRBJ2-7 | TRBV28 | ASSYIAGDEQY
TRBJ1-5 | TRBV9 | ASSPHPVGSNQPQH
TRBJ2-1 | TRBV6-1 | ASSDILSFYNEQF
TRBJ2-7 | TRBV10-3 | AISAGLAGSSYEQY
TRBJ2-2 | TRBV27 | ASSSLGGTGELF
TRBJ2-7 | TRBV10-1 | ASSEDGTGAYEQY
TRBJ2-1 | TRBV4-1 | ASSQRLSGGPYNEQF
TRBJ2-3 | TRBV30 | AWSLTGAGTDTQY
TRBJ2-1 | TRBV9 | ASSVEGLLEDEQF